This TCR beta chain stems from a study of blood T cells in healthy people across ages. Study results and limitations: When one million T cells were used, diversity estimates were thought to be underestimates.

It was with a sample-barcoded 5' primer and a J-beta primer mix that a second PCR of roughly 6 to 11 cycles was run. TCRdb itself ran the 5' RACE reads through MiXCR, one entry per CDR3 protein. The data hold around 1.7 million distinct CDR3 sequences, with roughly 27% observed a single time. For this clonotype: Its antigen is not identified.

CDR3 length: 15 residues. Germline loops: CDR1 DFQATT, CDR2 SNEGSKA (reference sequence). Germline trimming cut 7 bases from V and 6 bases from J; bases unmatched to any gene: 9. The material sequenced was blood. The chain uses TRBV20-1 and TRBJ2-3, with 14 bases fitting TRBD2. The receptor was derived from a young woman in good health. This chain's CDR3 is CSVPTSGRDQDTQYF. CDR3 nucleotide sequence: TGCAGTGTTCCGACTAGCGGGAGGGACCAGGATACGCAGTATTTT.